The 27 T cell receptor beta chains given below trace back to one sample, sequenced in a study of cytomegalovirus exposure and HLA in healthy donors. Generated by immunoSEQ multiplex PCR, the TCRdb table keeps only in-frame clones and is missing some. This table holds under 200,000 clones, roughly 95% found once. Input material: PBMCs. The receptors shown here come from a woman aged 18-29 years in good health and CMV-seronegative.

The rearrangement joins TRBV9 to TRBJ2-3, with 16 bases that match TRBD2. CDR1 SGDLS and CDR2 YYNGEE come from the germline V gene. The CDR3 consists of 19 residues. The junction had 12 bases not matched to a gene; V was cut back by 2 bases and J by 6 bases. The CDR3 sequence is CASSVKPGLAGGPFDTQYF. Here the CDR3 DNA reads TGTGCCAGCAGCGTCAAACCGGGACTAGCGGGGGGGCCGTTCGATACGCAGTATTTT.

The chain employs TRBV5-1 and TRBJ1-4, with 8 positions matching TRBD1. The V gene end was trimmed by 1 base and the J gene end by 7 bases; junction bases not matched to a gene: 6. The CDR3 is 15 amino acids. Germline-derived CDR1 and CDR2 are SGHRS and YFSETQ. CDR3 protein: CASSLTGGSGEKLFF. Here the CDR3 DNA reads TGCGCCAGCAGCTTGACAGGGGGGTCGGGTGAAAAACTGTTTTTT.

The chain joins TRBV6-5 to TRBJ2-5, with D uncertain. Per the germline V gene, CDR1 is MNHEY and CDR2 is SVGAGI. The V gene lost 4 bases and the J gene lost 4 bases, with 10 bases spanning the gap. This CDR3 is built from 13 residues. The CDR3 loop reads CASSSQLPETQYF. CDR3 nucleotides: TGTGCCAGCAGTTCACAGCTACCAGAGACCCAGTACTTC.

This clone was picked up one time. The chain's CDR3 is CASSGGEGSNQPQHF. The CDR3 DNA follows: TGTGCCAGCAGCGGAGGGGAAGGTAGCAATCAGCCCCAGCATTTT. The chain combines TRBV5-8 with TRBJ1-5; possibly TRBD1 for D (5 bases). The CDR3 covers 15 residues. The V end was cut by 4 bases, the J end by 0 bases, with 11 bases between. From germline, CDR1 is SGHTS and CDR2 YDEGEE.

The J gene is TRBJ1-2, the V gene TRBV19; D call uncertain. Trimming took 5 bases from V and 0 from J, leaving 10 bases between them. CDR3 length: 14 amino acids. Germline V gives CDR1 LNHDA, CDR2 SQIVND (reference sequence). The CDR3 DNA follows: TGTGCCAGTAGTTTGGAGAGTACTAACTATGGCTACACCTTC. Protein sequence: CASSLESTNYGYTF.

The chain carries TRBV13 and TRBJ1-6; perhaps TRBD1 as D (5 bases). V dropped 2 bases and J dropped 5 bases, with 10 bases sitting between them. There are 15 residues in the CDR3. The germline CDR1 and CDR2 sequences are PRHDT and FYEKMQ (reference sequence). CDR3 amino acids: CASSLLRRDNSPLHF. The CDR3 DNA follows: TGTGCCAGCAGCTTATTACGCAGGGATAATTCACCCCTCCACTTT.

The chain employs TRBV4-3 and TRBJ2-3; 7 bases are a match to TRBD2. With V trimmed by 1 base and J by 0 bases, 7 bases remained unmatched. The length of the CDR3 is 17 residues. CDR1 and CDR2 (germline): LGHNA, YSLEER. The CDR3 is CASSQGRGGLSTDTQYF. The CDR3 nucleotides read TGCGCCAGCAGCCAAGGTCGGGGAGGGCTGAGCACAGATACGCAGTATTTT.

This chain connects TRBV5-3 to TRBJ1-6, with D maybe TRBD1 (5 bases). TRBV5-3 is an ORF; its function is uncertain. This CDR3 comprises 10 residues. With 10 bases removed from V and 7 bases from J, the gap between germline ends came to 6 bases. CDR3 nucleotide sequence: TGTGCCCGACAGAATTCACCCCTCCACTTT. It is translated as CARQNSPLHF.

The J gene is TRBJ1-4, the V gene TRBV18, with no clear D. Between the trimmed V and J ends, which lost 2 bases and 4 bases, there was a span of 11 bases. Germline CDR1 is KGHSH and CDR2 is LQKENI. The CDR3 sequence is 15 residues long. CDR3: CASSPYPRSNEKLFF. Here the CDR3 DNA reads TGTGCCAGCTCACCATATCCCCGGAGTAATGAAAAACTGTTTTTT.

The V call is TRBV18, the J call TRBJ1-1; D remains ambiguous. This CDR3 region has 14 residues. Deletions cut 2 bases from V and 1 base from J, with 8 bases between. CDR1 and CDR2 (germline): KGHSH, LQKENI. The CDR3 region is CASSPIGGNTEAFF. CDR3 DNA sequence: TGTGCCAGCTCACCAATTGGAGGGAACACTGAAGCTTTCTTT.

Here the CDR3 DNA reads TGCAGCGTGGGGCCAGATACGCAGTATTTT. Its protein is CSVGPDTQYF. The gene calls are TRBV29-1 and TRBJ2-3, with a possible D match to TRBD1 (5 bases). The CDR3 has 10 residues. CDR1 is SQVTM, CDR2 ANQGSEA, per germline. The V gene lost 6 bases and the J gene lost 4 bases, with 5 bases spanning the gap.

The chain joins TRBV7-3 to TRBJ2-1; the match to TRBD1 covers 8 bases. This CDR3 is built from 13 residues. The ends lost 3 bases at V and 8 bases at J; junction bases unmatched: 3. Germline V lookup: CDR1 SGHTA, CDR2 FQGTGA. The CDR3 spells CASSFSDRDEQFF. CDR3 nucleotide sequence: TGTGCCAGCAGCTTCTCGGACAGGGATGAGCAGTTCTTC.

The gene calls are TRBV4-1 and TRBJ2-5; D perhaps matches TRBD1 (5 bases). The ends were cut back, 1 base at V and 9 bases at J, with 12 bases in the middle. This CDR3 comprises 13 residues. The V gene's germline CDR1 is MGHRA and CDR2 YSYEKL. CDR3 nucleotide sequence: TGCGCCAGCAGCCAAGTAGGGGCCATTCCCCAGTACTTC. Its protein is CASSQVGAIPQYF.

This clone was detected only once. The chain is built from TRBV10-3 and TRBJ2-7; 10 nucleotides match TRBD2. Germline values: CDR1 ENHRY, CDR2 SYGVKD. The ends lost 10 bases at V and 1 base at J; junction bases unmatched: 4. This CDR3 is 13 amino acids long. The CDR3 spells CATGTSASYEQYF. DNA of the CDR3: TGTGCCACCGGGACTAGCGCTTCCTACGAGCAGTACTTC.

J is TRBJ2-2 and V is TRBV29-1; the match to TRBD1 covers 10 bases. The CDR3 sequence is 15 residues long. Germline V lookup: CDR1 SQVTM, CDR2 ANQGSEA. V shed 6 bases, J shed 7 bases, and the junction held 11 bases outside the gene matches. The chain's CDR3 is CSVAGQGSVGGELFF. CDR3 nucleotide sequence: TGCAGCGTGGCGGGACAGGGGTCGGTTGGCGGGGAGCTGTTTTTT.

This chain links TRBV9 with TRBJ2-1; TRBD2 might be the D (7 bases). Germline V gene sequence: CDR1 SGDLS, CDR2 YYNGEE. This CDR3 has 19 amino acids. The germline V and J ends were trimmed by 3 bases and 5 bases, with 27 bases remaining between them. The CDR3 coding sequence is TGTGCCAGCAGCGCGAGGACGGCTTTTTGGGGGGGGGCCCACAATGAGCAGTTCTTC. This codes for CASSARTAFWGGAHNEQFF.

This clone was seen once. J is TRBJ2-2 and V is TRBV6-1; 7 bases fit TRBD2. The CDR3 covers 14 residues. V dropped 11 bases and J dropped 7; count of bases not matched to a gene: 13. From germline, CDR1 is MNHNS and CDR2 SASEGT. CDR3 residues: CAARVGGYDGELFF. The CDR3 DNA reads as TGTGCCGCCCGGGTCGGGGGGTATGACGGGGAGCTGTTTTTT.

The chain has TRBV4-3 and TRBJ2-5, with 11 positions matching TRBD2. CDR3 size: 15 residues. CDR1 LGHNA and CDR2 YSLEER come from the germline V gene. The J segment lost 1 base and the V segment lost 2 bases, leaving 0 bases of the junction unmatched. CDR3 sequence: CASSQTSGGQETQYF. The CDR3 coding sequence is TGCGCCAGCAGCCAAACTAGCGGGGGCCAAGAGACCCAGTACTTC.

The chain links TRBV11-3 to TRBJ2-3; D is undetermined. In germline, CDR1 is SGHNT, CDR2 YENEEA. Trimming took 1 base from V and 0 from J, leaving 8 bases between them. CDR3 length: 15 amino acids. The CDR3 DNA reads as TGTGCCAGCAGCTTAGGTTTGACTAGCACAGATACGCAGTATTTT. Protein product: CASSLGLTSTDTQYF.

V is TRBV7-8 and J is TRBJ2-6, with TRBD1 as a possible D gene (5 bases). Germline V CDR1 and CDR2: SGHVS, FQNEAQ. CDR3 length: 19 amino acids. V gave up 0 bases and J gave up 0 bases, with 15 bases separating them. CDR3: CASSLAFIGASSGANVLTF. The DNA for the CDR3 is TGTGCCAGCAGCTTAGCATTCATAGGGGCGAGCTCTGGGGCCAACGTCCTGACTTTC.

This chain links TRBV18 with TRBJ1-3; TRBD1 matches 7 bases. Per germline, CDR1 KGHSH and CDR2 LQKENI. The length of the CDR3 is 17 residues. Germline trimming cut 3 bases from V and 4 bases from J; bases unmatched to any gene: 12. The CDR3 nucleotides read TGTGCCAGCTCACCTCGGGGTTCCATGGACAGGGGAAACACCATATATTTT. Translation gives CASSPRGSMDRGNTIYF.

The chain uses TRBV5-4 and TRBJ2-4; tentative D call: TRBD2 (5 bases). Trimming removed 2 bases at V and 5 bases at J, with 14 bases between. Germline V gene lookup returns CDR1 SGHNT and CDR2 YYREEE (reference sequence). This CDR3 spans 15 amino acids. CDR3 sequence reads: CASSFIPEAENIQYF. DNA of the CDR3: TGTGCCAGCAGCTTTATACCGGAGGCCGAAAACATTCAGTACTTC.

V is TRBV18 and J is TRBJ2-1, with 11 positions matching TRBD1. The CDR3 consists of 16 residues. Germline CDR1 reads KGHSH; CDR2 reads LQKENI. J lost 8 bases, V lost 6 bases, and 12 bases had no gene match. The CDR3 sequence: CASSPLGQGAGDEQFF. DNA for the CDR3: TGTGCCAGCTCGCCCTTAGGACAGGGGGCTGGGGATGAGCAGTTCTTC.

The chain uses TRBV7-2 and TRBJ1-1, with D possibly TRBD1 on 6 matching bases. The CDR3 runs 14 residues. V gave up 5 bases and J gave up 8 bases, with 18 bases separating them. CDR1 and CDR2 from the germline V gene are SGHTA and FQGNSA. This CDR3 is CASSPRGWGHEAFF. The CDR3 DNA reads as TGTGCCAGCAGCCCTAGGGGGTGGGGTCACGAAGCTTTCTTT.

The chain links TRBV4-1 to TRBJ1-1, with 7 nucleotides matching TRBD1. The germline CDR1 and CDR2 sequences are MGHRA and YSYEKL. The CDR3 covers 15 residues. V was pared by 2 bases and J by 9 bases, with 12 bases of the junction left unmatched. The CDR3 loop reads CASSQMGGNRGQAFF. CDR3 DNA sequence: TGCGCCAGCAGCCAAATGGGGGGAAACAGGGGACAAGCTTTCTTT.

The J gene is TRBJ1-4, the V gene TRBV19; no reliable D call. The CDR3 has 16 residues. Germline loops: CDR1 LNHDA, CDR2 SQIVND (reference sequence). With 10 bases removed from V and 1 base from J, the gap between germline ends came to 19 bases. CDR3 loop: CATTPDPGRTNEKLFF. The CDR3 coding sequence is TGTGCCACTACCCCAGACCCAGGTAGAACTAATGAAAAACTGTTTTTT.

The CDR3 DNA follows: TGTGCCAGCAGCTCATTCCCGGACAGGGGCAATTATGGCTACACCTTC. Amino acids: CASSSFPDRGNYGYTF. The chain is built from TRBV11-1 and TRBJ1-2; 9 bases line up with TRBD1. Germline V gene lookup returns CDR1 SGHAT and CDR2 FQDESV (reference sequence). The CDR3 extends over 16 amino acids. V shed 4 bases, J shed 5 bases, and the junction held 11 bases outside the gene matches.